The rows below give T cell receptor beta chains drawn from one sample of a study of CD8+CD57+ T cells in acquired aplastic anemia. One entry per CDR3 protein results from TCRdb running MiXCR on the reads. The sample holds 450,000 to 550,000 distinct CDR3 sequences; approximately 33% are singletons and the top ten take around 0.82%. Sequences were obtained from sorted CD4+, CD8+, or CD8+CD57+ T cells (not recorded which) from PBMCs. The receptors were sampled from a human donor with aplastic anemia. The CDR3 runs from the conserved cysteine through the conserved F or W. Fields, in order: V gene, J gene, CDR3 protein.

V gene: TRBV7-9
J gene: TRBJ1-2
CDR3 protein: CASSSGLGRTF

V gene: TRBV20-1
J gene: TRBJ1-3
CDR3 protein: CSARDLNTIYF

V gene: TRBV5-1
J gene: TRBJ2-5
CDR3 protein: CASSHLQGVETQYF

V gene: TRBV19
J gene: TRBJ2-5
CDR3 protein: CASSIMGGRGETQYF

V gene: TRBV11-1
J gene: TRBJ2-3
CDR3 protein: CASRQVVRTSGGADTQYF

V gene: TRBV4-3
J gene: TRBJ1-6
CDR3 protein: CASSHRPGF

V gene: TRBV12-5
J gene: TRBJ1-1
CDR3 protein: CASGLRRNTEAFF

V gene: TRBV3-1
J gene: TRBJ1-2
CDR3 protein: CASSQSRYGGEDGYTF

V gene: TRBV10-1
J gene: TRBJ2-7
CDR3 protein: CASSESTFGQYF

V gene: TRBV20-1
J gene: TRBJ2-7
CDR3 protein: CSARLDEQYF

V gene: TRBV4-1
J gene: TRBJ1-2
CDR3 protein: CASNNPARGGGGYTF

V gene: TRBV20-1
J gene: TRBJ1-5
CDR3 protein: CSARDRAFDQPQHF

V gene: TRBV15
J gene: TRBJ2-5
CDR3 protein: CATSRVGGETQYF

V gene: TRBV20-1
J gene: TRBJ2-5
CDR3 protein: CSVLAGEQETQYF

V gene: TRBV12-3/TRBV12-4
J gene: TRBJ2-5
CDR3 protein: CASRTGLALYF

V gene: TRBV5-5
J gene: TRBJ2-7
CDR3 protein: CASSLELAGNPYEQYF

V gene: TRBV29-1
J gene: TRBJ1-2
CDR3 protein: CSSFRGANYGYTF

V gene: TRBV20-1
J gene: TRBJ2-1
CDR3 protein: CSASALGPNNEQFF

V gene: TRBV19
J gene: TRBJ1-2
CDR3 protein: CASSPRGKEGYGYTF

V gene: TRBV6-1
J gene: TRBJ2-7
CDR3 protein: CASRSAGGASYEQYF

V gene: TRBV7-9
J gene: TRBJ1-2
CDR3 protein: CASSGRDGDGYTF

V gene: TRBV25-1
J gene: TRBJ2-7
CDR3 protein: CASSEAGRNEQYF

V gene: TRBV10-3
J gene: TRBJ1-6
CDR3 protein: CAISAGPSNHF

V gene: TRBV20-1
J gene: TRBJ1-2
CDR3 protein: CSARFGSDYGYTF

V gene: TRBV15
J gene: TRBJ2-3
CDR3 protein: CATSRDFWRDSTDTQYF

V gene: TRBV20-1
J gene: TRBJ1-4
CDR3 protein: CSAYGRVNEKLFF

V gene: TRBV25-1
J gene: TRBJ1-1
CDR3 protein: CASLPTGARTEAFF

V gene: TRBV20-1
J gene: TRBJ2-7
CDR3 protein: CSARGERGGAYEQYF

V gene: TRBV25-1
J gene: TRBJ2-1
CDR3 protein: CASGEVPHNEQFF

V gene: TRBV7-3
J gene: TRBJ1-6
CDR3 protein: CASSLGVNNSPLHF

V gene: TRBV15
J gene: TRBJ2-1
CDR3 protein: CATSRASGRVIYEQFF

V gene: TRBV3-1
J gene: TRBJ1-5
CDR3 protein: CASSQDPTEYQPQHF

V gene: TRBV2
J gene: TRBJ2-4
CDR3 protein: CASSWDSIQYF

V gene: TRBV19
J gene: TRBJ2-1
CDR3 protein: CASRKGATSYNEQFF

V gene: TRBV3-1
J gene: TRBJ2-7
CDR3 protein: CASSLPTRVSWGSSYEQYF

V gene: TRBV20-1
J gene: TRBJ1-6
CDR3 protein: CSARDPAGHGSPLHF

V gene: TRBV2
J gene: TRBJ1-5
CDR3 protein: CASSEDRVEPQHF

V gene: TRBV11-2
J gene: TRBJ2-1
CDR3 protein: CASSLGRAGRIGSDEQFF

V gene: TRBV25-1
J gene: TRBJ2-5
CDR3 protein: CASSKDTHQETQYF

V gene: TRBV4-3
J gene: TRBJ1-3
CDR3 protein: CASSQGTGGRNTIYF

V gene: TRBV4-1
J gene: TRBJ2-2
CDR3 protein: CASSGPNTGELFF

V gene: TRBV29-1
J gene: TRBJ2-5
CDR3 protein: CSVGLAGGRETQYF

V gene: TRBV5-1
J gene: TRBJ1-2
CDR3 protein: CASSLDLQGNYGYTF

V gene: TRBV19
J gene: TRBJ1-5
CDR3 protein: CASTMGQSNQPQHF

V gene: TRBV29-1
J gene: TRBJ1-1
CDR3 protein: CSVVSENTEAFF

V gene: TRBV15
J gene: TRBJ2-7
CDR3 protein: CATKGTRSGVEQYF

V gene: TRBV15
J gene: TRBJ1-4
CDR3 protein: CATSRGGQGGEKLFF

V gene: TRBV28
J gene: TRBJ1-2
CDR3 protein: CASSLSFGGYGYTF

V gene: TRBV10-2
J gene: TRBJ2-1
CDR3 protein: CACLGLAGDIDEQFF

V gene: TRBV6-6
J gene: TRBJ1-2
CDR3 protein: CASSYSGTDYGYTF

V gene: TRBV7-2
J gene: TRBJ2-4
CDR3 protein: CASKKTLAGPTIQYF